The 7 T cell receptor beta chains presented below share a single source sample, sequenced in a study of OX40 agonist ivuxolimab in advanced cancers. Sequencing was performed with immunoSEQ multiplex PCR; in TCRdb, only in-frame clones are kept and a portion is missing. The sample lists tens of thousands of clones; about 90% were seen once. The source was CD4+ or CD8+ T cells sorted from blood, collected in a trial of the OX40 agonist ivuxolimab. The receptors come from an adult with an advanced solid tumor such as melanoma, head and neck, liver or kidney cancer.

V and J are TRBV2 and TRBJ2-3; D remains ambiguous. There are 16 residues in the CDR3. Germline CDR1 and CDR2: SNHLY and FYNNEI. Deletions cut 3 bases from V and 2 bases from J, with 15 bases between. CDR3 nucleotide sequence: TGTGCCAGCAGTGACTGGACGCGTGAGTACACAGATACGCAGTATTTT. This gives the protein CASSDWTREYTDTQYF. The variable domain in full, completed from reference TRBV2 and TRBJ2-3, reads EPEVTQTPSHQVTQMGQEVILRCVPISNHLYFYWYRQILGQKVEFLVSFYNNEISEKSEIFDDQFSVERPDGSNFTLKIRSTKLEDSAMYFCASSDWTREYTDTQYFGPGTRLTVL.

This clone was seen only once. The V call is TRBV6-1, the J call TRBJ1-5, with D maybe TRBD1 (5 bases). V shed 3 bases and J shed 1 base, with 13 bases lying between them. There are 16 residues in the CDR3. From germline, CDR1 is MNHNS and CDR2 SASEGT. This CDR3 is CASSDLGHRSNQPQHF. CDR3 DNA: TGTGCCAGCAGTGACTTAGGACATCGGAGCAATCAGCCCCAGCATTTT.

The V gene is TRBV27, the J gene TRBJ2-1; TRBD1 matches at 7 bases. This CDR3 comprises 13 residues. Germline V gives CDR1 MNHEY, CDR2 SMNVEV (reference sequence). J gave up 8 bases and V 9 bases, and 10 bases lay outside the gene matches. In nucleotides, the CDR3 is TGTGCCAGTAGGACAGGTGCGAGGGATGAGCAGTTCTTC. Protein product: CASRTGARDEQFF.

There are a few counts of this clone. This specimen includes other DNA sequences encoding the same CDR3. The CDR3 DNA is TGTGCCAGCAGCGCCCGTCTACCTAGCGCCCTCCAAGAGACCCAGTACTTC. It is translated as CASSARLPSALQETQYF. The chain employs TRBV7-9 and TRBJ2-5; a possible D gene is TRBD2 (6 bases). The germline V gene has CDR1 SEHNR and CDR2 FQNEAQ (reference sequence). The CDR3 totals 17 residues. V shed 5 bases and J shed 1 base, with 20 bases lying between them.

This chain links TRBV7-3 with TRBJ2-1, with TRBD2 identical over 13 bases. The V gene end was trimmed by 5 bases and the J gene end by 3 bases; junction bases not matched to a gene: 4. Germline V CDR1 and CDR2: SGHTA, FQGTGA. CDR3 length: 16 amino acids. CDR3 in DNA: TGTGCCAGCAGCCCGGGACTAGCGGGATTCTACAATGAGCAGTTCTTC. Its translation: CASSPGLAGFYNEQFF.

The rearrangement joins TRBV5-1 to TRBJ2-7, with 7 bases that match TRBD2. CDR1 is SGHRS, CDR2 YFSETQ, per germline. The CDR3 extends over 14 amino acids. Germline trimming cut 0 bases from V and 4 bases from J; bases unmatched to any gene: 4. CDR3 DNA sequence: TGCGCCAGCAGCTTGGCTGGGACTACATACGAGCAGTACTTC. Translation gives CASSLAGTTYEQYF.

V usage is TRBV9 and J usage is TRBJ1-2; tentatively, D is TRBD1 (6 bases). Germline V CDR1 and CDR2: SGDLS, YYNGEE. The germline V and J ends were trimmed by 3 bases and 8 bases, with 17 bases remaining between them. This CDR3 has 14 residues. The CDR3: CASSASSGARGYTF. CDR3 nucleotide sequence: TGTGCCAGCAGCGCTTCGTCAGGGGCACGCGGCTACACCTTC.